The 31 T cell receptor beta chains given below trace back to one sample, sequenced in a study of cytomegalovirus exposure and HLA in healthy donors (dated 2017 in TCRdb). Libraries were prepared through the immunoSEQ multiplex PCR assay. For the multiplex PCR, a mixture combining 60 forward primers for TCR Vbeta segments and 13 reverse primers for TCR Jbeta segments was used. TCRdb provides this immuneACCESS table in a form limited to in-frame rearrangements. Some clones are lacking; in checked studies, under half of them reflect an unresolved V gene, and why the rest are absent is not known. The sample table lists around 230,000 clones, about 79% of them with a count of one. The ten largest make up less than 2% of the sample. The sequenced sample consisted of PBMCs. These TCRs come from a male donor in good health and CMV-seronegative.

This clone was found a few times. This chain connects TRBV5-1 to TRBJ2-4; 8 nucleotides agree with TRBD1. V lost 2 bases to trimming and J lost 1 base; unmatched junction nucleotides: 5. Germline CDR1 reads SGHRS; CDR2 reads YFSETQ. This CDR3 contains 16 residues. The CDR3 sequence: CASSFGQGSAKNIQYF. In DNA form, the CDR3 reads TGCGCCAGCAGCTTCGGACAGGGTAGCGCCAAAAACATTCAGTACTTC.

This CDR3 is CAWIGPPGNTIYF. CDR3 nucleotides: TGTGCCTGGATTGGGCCTCCCGGAAACACCATATATTTT. The V gene is TRBV30, the J gene TRBJ1-3; the D is unclear. CDR1 GTSNPN and CDR2 SVGIG come from the germline V gene (reference sequence). V lost 4 bases and J 4 bases, leaving 11 bases between the germline ends. CDR3 length: 13 residues.

This clone occurred once. The J gene is TRBJ2-7, the V gene TRBV29-1; unclear D gene. Between the trimmed V and J ends, which lost 1 base and 0 bases, there was a span of 4 bases. This CDR3 has 12 amino acids. Germline assignment: CDR1 SQVTM and CDR2 ANQGSEA. The DNA for the CDR3 is TGCAGCGTTGAAGGTAGCTCCTACGAGCAGTACTTC. Translated: CSVEGSSYEQYF.

This clone was observed a single time. The rearrangement links TRBV28 to TRBJ1-2; 12 positions match TRBD1. With 9 bases clipped from V and 4 bases from J, the junction kept 6 bases outside the gene matches. Germline values: CDR1 MDHEN, CDR2 SYDVKM. The CDR3 extends over 14 amino acids. The CDR3 protein is CASGDRGLVYGYTF. DNA of the CDR3: TGTGCCAGTGGGGACAGGGGGCTTGTCTATGGCTACACCTTC.

The J gene is TRBJ2-5, the V gene TRBV28; the D gene is possibly TRBD2 (5 bases). The CDR3 is 15 amino acids. The germline V and J ends were trimmed by 6 bases and 2 bases, with 16 bases remaining between them. The germline CDR1 and CDR2 sequences are MDHEN and SYDVKM. The CDR3 nucleotides read TGTGCCAGCAGCCCCGGTACTAGAAGACAAGAGACCCAGTACTTC. This encodes CASSPGTRRQETQYF.

V and J are TRBV15 and TRBJ2-1; TRBD2 matches 12 bases. After removal of 0 bases from V and 7 bases from J, the junction contained 7 bases not matched to a gene. Germline CDR1 reads LNHNV; CDR2 reads YYDKDF (reference sequence). The length of the CDR3 is 17 residues. CDR3 in amino acids: CATSRDLTSGRRNEQFF. CDR3 nucleotide sequence: TGTGCCACCAGCAGAGACCTTACTAGCGGGAGGAGGAATGAGCAGTTCTTC.

The chain couples TRBV28 to TRBJ2-5; 7 bases match TRBD2. The ends lost 8 bases at V and 4 bases at J; junction bases unmatched: 13. CDR1 is MDHEN, CDR2 SYDVKM, per germline. CDR3 length equals 15 residues. For the CDR3, the DNA is TGTGCCAGCGTTTGGGCGGGAGTACGGGGAGAGACCCAGTACTTC. This gives the protein CASVWAGVRGETQYF.

On this clone: Additional DNA sequences in this sample encode the identical CDR3. The chain links TRBV9 to TRBJ2-1; 7 bases agree with TRBD2. J was trimmed by 7 bases and V by 4 bases; bases with no gene match: 11. This CDR3 contains 15 residues. Germline CDR1 SGDLS, CDR2 YYNGEE. The chain's CDR3 is CASSPQTGGPNEQFF. In DNA, the CDR3 is TGTGCCAGCAGCCCTCAGACGGGAGGACCTAATGAGCAGTTCTTC. Together with reference TRBV9 and TRBJ2-1, the CDR3 gives the full variable domain: DSGVTQTPKHLITATGQRVTLRCSPRSGDLSVYWYQQSLDQGLQFLIQYYNGEERAKGNILERFSAQQFPDLHSELNLSSLELGDSALYFCASSPQTGGPNEQFFGPGTRLTVL.

The V call is TRBV10-3, the J call TRBJ2-4; 7 bases agree with TRBD1. The germline V gene has CDR1 ENHRY and CDR2 SYGVKD. The V and J ends lost 10 bases and 5 bases, in that order; junction bases with no gene match: 8. The CDR3 loop spans 13 amino acids. CDR3 sequence (DNA): TGTGCCAATGCGGCCGGGACAGAAAACATTCAGTACTTC. Its translation is CANAAGTENIQYF.

This clone showed up just a few times. The chain couples TRBV9 to TRBJ2-7; 11 nucleotides align to TRBD1. Germline assignment: CDR1 SGDLS and CDR2 YYNGEE. The J segment lost 4 bases and the V segment lost 3 bases, leaving 6 bases of the junction unmatched. CDR3 length equals 15 residues. This CDR3 is CASSATGTGGYEQYF. CDR3 in DNA: TGTGCCAGCAGCGCCACCGGGACAGGGGGGTACGAGCAGTACTTC.

V and J are TRBV5-4 and TRBJ2-3; D gene ambiguous. The CDR3 loop spans 16 amino acids. Germline V gives CDR1 SGHNT, CDR2 YYREEE (reference sequence). V was trimmed by 0 bases and J by 0 bases, leaving 11 bases between them. The CDR3 loop is CASSLDLQSSTDTQYF. The CDR3 DNA reads TGTGCCAGCAGCTTGGATCTCCAGTCTAGCACAGATACGCAGTATTTT.

In this sample, this clone turned up a few times. The V gene is TRBV19, the J gene TRBJ2-1; 10 bases match TRBD1. There are 15 residues in the CDR3. Looked up from germline, CDR1 is LNHDA and CDR2 is SQIVND (reference sequence). After removal of 9 bases from V and 8 bases from J, the junction contained 13 bases not matched to a gene. The CDR3 loop is CASRDRGPPVDEQFF. The CDR3 DNA follows: TGTGCCAGCAGGGACAGGGGCCCCCCCGTGGATGAGCAGTTCTTC.

This clone was observed a few times. V is TRBV7-8 and J is TRBJ1-6, with D perhaps matching TRBD1 (6 bases). The V and J ends lost 1 base and 8 bases respectively, with 12 bases between them. The CDR3 length is 15 residues. Looked up from germline, CDR1 is SGHVS and CDR2 is FQNEAQ. CDR3 nucleotide sequence: TGTGCCAGCAGCTTAGTGGGGGCTGGGGATTCACCCCTCCACTTT. It codes for CASSLVGAGDSPLHF.

The chain joins TRBV27 to TRBJ2-1; 9 nucleotides line up with TRBD1. Trimming at V came to 6 bases and at J to 6 bases, leaving 15 bases not matched to a gene. Per germline, CDR1 MNHEY and CDR2 SMNVEV (reference sequence). The CDR3 contains 17 residues. The CDR3 here is CASRHTPGTGPFNEQFF. Here the CDR3 DNA reads TGTGCCAGCAGGCATACCCCCGGGACAGGGCCCTTCAATGAGCAGTTCTTC.

The gene calls are TRBV19 and TRBJ2-7; TRBD2 is a possible D gene (6 bases). CDR1 is LNHDA, CDR2 SQIVND, per germline (reference sequence). V shed 3 bases and J shed 1 base, with 7 bases lying between them. The length of the CDR3 is 13 residues. CDR3 nucleotide sequence: TGTGCCAGTAGTATCGGGACTTCCTACGAGCAGTACTTC. Its protein is CASSIGTSYEQYF.

The CDR3 nucleotides read TGTGCCAGCAGCTCGGACGGGAGGACGGGGGGGGCGATCATCCACGAGCAGTACTTC. Translating it yields CASSSDGRTGGAIIHEQYF. This sequence joins TRBV7-2 and TRBJ2-7, with 8 bases fitting TRBD2. The CDR3 spans 19 residues. With 4 bases clipped from V and 5 bases from J, the junction kept 22 bases outside the gene matches. Germline CDR1 reads SGHTA; CDR2 reads FQGNSA.

V usage is TRBV15 and J usage is TRBJ2-4, with a possible D match to TRBD2 (6 bases). V was pared by 3 bases and J by 5 bases, with 11 bases between. The CDR3 is 14 residues long. Per germline, CDR1 LNHNV and CDR2 YYDKDF (reference sequence). CDR3 in DNA: TGTGCCACCAGCAGTCCTTGGAGGGAAAACATTCAGTACTTC. Protein: CATSSPWRENIQYF.

The V and J genes are TRBV6-5 and TRBJ2-3, with D perhaps matching TRBD2 (6 bases). The V gene lost 5 bases and the J gene lost 2 bases, with 11 bases spanning the gap. The V gene's germline CDR1 is MNHEY and CDR2 SVGAGI. The CDR3 extends over 14 amino acids. CDR3 residues: CASSSGLNTDTQYF. CDR3 sequence (DNA): TGTGCCAGCAGTAGCGGGCTCAACACAGATACGCAGTATTTT.

This chain joins TRBV7-6 and TRBJ2-5; unclear D gene. Germline values: CDR1 SGHVS, CDR2 FNYEAQ. The V end lost 1 base, the J end lost 2 bases, and 8 bases lay between the germline ends. The CDR3 extends over 14 amino acids. The CDR3 DNA sequence: TGTGCCAGCAGCTTAGTCCCAGGACAAGAGACCCAGTACTTC. Protein product: CASSLVPGQETQYF.

This clone was picked up one time. The chain links TRBV21-1 to TRBJ1-5. TRBV21-1 is recorded as a pseudogene. This CDR3 spans 12 amino acids. CDR3 in DNA: TGTGCCAGCGGCCGGGACAATCAGCCCCAGCATTTT. Its translation: CASGRDNQPQHF.

This chain connects TRBV4-3 to TRBJ2-1; tentatively, D is TRBD1 (6 bases). The germline V gene encodes CDR1 LGHNA and CDR2 YSLEER. The CDR3 totals 14 residues. V was pared by 0 bases and J by 4 bases, with 7 bases between. The CDR3 loop is CASSQEGAYNEQFF. The CDR3 bases are TGCGCCAGCAGCCAAGAGGGGGCTTACAATGAGCAGTTCTTC.

This chain connects TRBV5-5 to TRBJ1-2; 9 nucleotides match TRBD1. The germline CDR1 and CDR2 sequences are SGHKS and YYEKEE (reference sequence). CDR3 length equals 15 residues. Losses at the gene ends were 1 base for V and 3 bases for J; bases not matched to a gene: 4. CDR3 protein: CASSLWDRDDYGYTF. The CDR3 nucleotides are TGTGCCAGCAGCTTGTGGGACAGGGACGACTATGGCTACACCTTC.

The chain couples TRBV14 to TRBJ2-1, with D possibly being TRBD2 (7 bases). With 3 bases removed from V and 15 bases from J, the gap between germline ends came to 15 bases. Germline V gene lookup returns CDR1 SGHDN and CDR2 FVKESK. The CDR3 runs 12 residues. The CDR3 sequence is CASSHEPGGRFF. The CDR3 DNA reads as TGTGCCAGCAGCCACGAGCCGGGGGGCCGGTTCTTC.

This clone came up once. The V call is TRBV10-1, the J call TRBJ2-3; tentative D call: TRBD1 (5 bases). This CDR3 is 15 amino acids long. Trimming cost V 2 bases and J 2 bases, with 11 bases left between them. Per the germline V gene, CDR1 is WNHNN and CDR2 is SYGVQD (reference sequence). The CDR3 here is CASSEPETDTDTQYF. The CDR3 coding sequence is TGCGCCAGCAGTGAGCCCGAGACAGACACAGATACGCAGTATTTT.

As to this clone: Different DNA sequences within this sample yield the same CDR3. CDR3 region: CASSPPSSYNEQFF. The DNA for the CDR3 is TGTGCCAGCTCACCACCGAGCTCCTACAATGAGCAGTTCTTC. This chain joins TRBV18 and TRBJ2-1; D call uncertain. This CDR3 is 14 amino acids long. Looked up from germline, CDR1 is KGHSH and CDR2 is LQKENI. V was cut by 0 bases and J by 0 bases, with 3 bases left in between.

This clone was seen more than once but under ten times. This sequence joins TRBV9 and TRBJ2-5; no firm D call. The CDR3 contains 14 residues. V was shortened by 4 bases and J by 1 base, with 11 bases between the two germline ends. Germline V CDR1 and CDR2: SGDLS, YYNGEE. The CDR3 loop is CASSPPRAQETQYF. The CDR3 DNA is TGTGCCAGCAGCCCCCCCCGCGCCCAAGAGACCCAGTACTTC.

The chain employs TRBV7-7 and TRBJ2-2, with D possibly TRBD1 on 6 matching bases. Trimming removed 6 bases from V and 5 bases from J, with 13 bases in between. Germline V gene data show CDR1 as SSHAT and CDR2 as FNYEAQ (reference sequence). This CDR3 has 14 residues. The CDR3 protein is CASSEQGFTGELFF. The CDR3 DNA sequence: TGTGCCAGCAGTGAACAGGGATTTACCGGGGAGCTGTTTTTT.

The chain recombines TRBV27 with TRBJ1-2; D may be TRBD1 (5 bases). V was pared by 1 base and J by 4 bases, with 10 bases between. CDR3 length: 14 amino acids. Germline CDR1 MNHEY, CDR2 SMNVEV (reference sequence). The CDR3 sequence: CASSLYVGVYGYTF. The DNA of the CDR3 is TGTGCCAGCAGTTTATACGTAGGGGTCTATGGCTACACCTTC.

This clone showed up just a few times. The chain couples TRBV28 to TRBJ2-1; D ambiguous. CDR3 size: 13 residues. Germline assignment: CDR1 MDHEN and CDR2 SYDVKM. V was trimmed by 5 bases and J by 6 bases, leaving 11 bases between them. CDR3 sequence reads: CASSRVTLNEQFF. Here the CDR3 DNA reads TGTGCCAGCAGTCGGGTGACTCTCAATGAGCAGTTCTTC.

This clone occurred a few times. This rearrangement joins TRBV7-7 to TRBJ2-3, with 9 bases matching TRBD2. The length of the CDR3 is 14 residues. Germline CDR1 and CDR2: SSHAT and FNYEAQ (reference sequence). Trimming took 3 bases from V and 4 from J; bases not matched to a gene: 2. In DNA form, the CDR3 reads TGTGCCAGCAGCTTCCGCGGGGGGGCAGATACGCAGTATTTT. Translating gives CASSFRGGADTQYF. Combining the CDR3 with reference TRBV7-7 and TRBJ2-3 gives the whole variable domain GAGVSQSPRYKVTKRGQDVTLRCDPISSHATLYWYQQALGQGPEFLTYFNYEAQPDKSGLPSDRFSAERPEGSISTLTIQRTEQRDSAMYRCASSFRGGADTQYFGPGTRLTVL.

This chain joins TRBV18 and TRBJ2-5; D is ambiguous. The germline V gene encodes CDR1 KGHSH and CDR2 LQKENI. The CDR3 extends over 14 amino acids. The V end was cut by 0 bases, the J end by 5 bases, with 10 bases between. The CDR3 DNA follows: TGTGCCAGCTCACCACCGGGTAATAGCGAGACCCAGTACTTC. This encodes CASSPPGNSETQYF.